The next 20 T cell receptor beta chains were all read from a single sample in a study of T cell responses to AZD1222 COVID-19 vaccine. Some clones are missing from TCRdb's copy, which holds only in-frame ones; the method was immunoSEQ multiplex PCR. Of about 190,000 clones detected, about 92% appear once; the ten largest clones hold 3.6%. The sample consisted of peripheral blood, taken 28 days after the second dose of the MenACWY control vaccine. Receptors were obtained from an adult who received the MenACWY meningococcal vaccine as a control.

V and J are TRBV4-3 and TRBJ1-1; D perhaps matches TRBD1 (5 bases). Trimming shortened V by 1 base and J by 0 bases, and 12 bases separated the two germline ends. CDR1 is LGHNA, CDR2 YSLEER, per germline. This CDR3 comprises 16 residues. CDR3 DNA: TGCGCCAGCAGCCAAGGACAGTTTCTTATGAACACTGAAGCTTTCTTT. The encoded protein is CASSQGQFLMNTEAFF.

The rearrangement uses TRBV7-8 and TRBJ2-2; 9 positions agree with TRBD2. The CDR3 is 18 residues long. The germline gives CDR1 SGHVS, CDR2 FQNEAQ. Trimming took 4 bases from V and 5 from J; bases not matched to a gene: 14. The CDR3, as DNA: TGTGCCAGCAGCTCCAGACAGGGCGGGAGGGCGGAAACCGGGGAGCTGTTTTTT. This sequence encodes CASSSRQGGRAETGELFF.

This chain links TRBV11-2 with TRBJ1-2; D ambiguous. Germline CDR1 and CDR2: SGHAT and FQNNGV. V gave up 5 bases and J gave up 5 bases, with 18 bases separating them. The CDR3 is 15 residues long. The CDR3 nucleotides read TGTGCCAGCAGCCAACCCCCTCGAAGGCCTTATGGCTACACCTTC. As protein: CASSQPPRRPYGYTF.

The chain recombines TRBV30 with TRBJ1-6; D is unresolved. The germline gives CDR1 GTSNPN, CDR2 SVGIG (reference sequence). The ends were cut back, 3 bases at V and 8 bases at J, with 14 bases in the middle. There are 14 residues in the CDR3. The CDR3 DNA follows: TGTGCCTGGAGATATACTACTAAGGATTCACCCCTCCACTTT. Translation gives CAWRYTTKDSPLHF.

CDR3 nucleotides: TGTGCCAGTAGCCGGACAGGGGGCTGGGAGCAGTTCTTC. Translated, it gives CASSRTGGWEQFF. This rearrangement joins TRBV19 to TRBJ2-1; TRBD1 agrees at 11 bases. The junction had 5 bases not matched to a gene; V was cut back by 6 bases and J by 10 bases. The CDR3 is 13 amino acids. Germline V gene lookup returns CDR1 LNHDA and CDR2 SQIVND (reference sequence).

This chain links TRBV19 with TRBJ1-5; 7 bases line up with TRBD1. Per germline, CDR1 LNHDA and CDR2 SQIVND (reference sequence). V lost 5 bases to trimming and J lost 6 bases; unmatched junction nucleotides: 4. CDR3 size: 13 residues. CDR3 loop: CASSETGFQPQHF. The CDR3 coding sequence is TGTGCCAGTAGTGAGACAGGGTTTCAGCCCCAGCATTTT.

The chain has TRBV7-8 and TRBJ1-5; D perhaps matches TRBD1 (5 bases). CDR3 length: 13 amino acids. The ends were cut back, 2 bases at V and 4 bases at J, with 6 bases in the middle. CDR1 and CDR2 (germline): SGHVS, FQNEAQ. The CDR3 DNA reads as TGTGCCAGCAGCTTATGGGGGAATCAGCCCCAGCATTTT. Its translation: CASSLWGNQPQHF.

This chain joins TRBV6-1 and TRBJ2-5, with 8 bases lining up with TRBD1. CDR3 size: 15 residues. Germline V gives CDR1 MNHNS, CDR2 SASEGT. J gave up 4 bases and V 2 bases, and 6 bases lay outside the gene matches. CDR3 nucleotide sequence: TGTGCCAGCAGTGAAACGAGGGGGACAGGAGAGACCCAGTACTTC. It yields the protein CASSETRGTGETQYF.

The chain uses TRBV7-2 and TRBJ1-2; no definite D call. Trimming removed 5 bases at V and 4 bases at J, with 17 bases between. The CDR3 has 15 amino acids. Germline V gene lookup returns CDR1 SGHTA and CDR2 FQGNSA. In nucleotides, the CDR3 is TGTGCCAGCAGCCTCGATATGGACCCGGTCTATGGCTACACCTTC. This encodes CASSLDMDPVYGYTF.

The rearrangement joins TRBV11-3 to TRBJ2-3; D possibly matches TRBD1 or TRBD2 (5 bases each). The CDR3 has 16 residues. V shed 5 bases and J shed 0 bases, with 15 bases lying between them. The germline gives CDR1 SGHNT, CDR2 YENEEA. CDR3 nucleotides: TGTGCCAGCAGCCCCCTCCTAGGGGACAGCACAGATACGCAGTATTTT. The encoded protein is CASSPLLGDSTDTQYF.

This clone was seen once. This rearrangement joins TRBV19 to TRBJ1-1, with D possibly being TRBD1 (5 bases). CDR1 LNHDA and CDR2 SQIVND come from the germline V gene (reference sequence). This CDR3 is built from 19 residues. V was trimmed by 1 base and J by 0 bases, leaving 21 bases between them. The CDR3 nucleotides are TGTGCCAGTAGTATAGTCCCCCTTAGGAGGGGCCTAATGAACACTGAAGCTTTCTTT. Its translation is CASSIVPLRRGLMNTEAFF.

This clone has a handful of counts. The rearrangement uses TRBV19 and TRBJ1-5; weak D call: TRBD1 (5 bases). There are 15 residues in the CDR3. The germline gives CDR1 LNHDA, CDR2 SQIVND (reference sequence). V was shortened by 5 bases and J by 4 bases, with 15 bases between the two germline ends. The CDR3 sequence is CASSSGGVTNQPQHF. In nucleotides, the CDR3 is TGTGCCAGTAGTTCCGGGGGGGTTACTAATCAGCCCCAGCATTTT.

The rearrangement joins TRBV18 to TRBJ1-1, with D uncertain. V lost 0 bases and J 6 bases, leaving 5 bases between the germline ends. The CDR3 runs 12 residues. Looked up from germline, CDR1 is KGHSH and CDR2 is LQKENI. The DNA for the CDR3 is TGTGCCAGCTCACCACCGACCCCTGAAGCTTTCTTT. Translation: CASSPPTPEAFF.

The rearrangement joins TRBV9 to TRBJ2-5, with 9 bases identical to TRBD2. The CDR3 length is 16 residues. Unmatched junction bases numbered 9, after V lost 4 bases and J lost 2 bases. The V gene's germline CDR1 is SGDLS and CDR2 YYNGEE. CDR3 bases: TGTGCCAGCAGCCCCGGGACTAGCAGATTTCAAGAGACCCAGTACTTC. Protein: CASSPGTSRFQETQYF.

This rearrangement joins TRBV27 to TRBJ1-2; TRBD1 matches 7 bases. This CDR3 region has 18 residues. Per the germline V gene, CDR1 is MNHEY and CDR2 is SMNVEV (reference sequence). The V segment lost 4 bases and the J segment 4 bases; nucleotides outside the gene matches: 18. For the CDR3, the DNA is TGTGCCAGCAGTTACCTTTGGATGAGGACAGGTGGTTTCTATGGCTACACCTTC. This translates into CASSYLWMRTGGFYGYTF.

The J gene is TRBJ2-2, the V gene TRBV12-5; D is undetermined. CDR1 is LGHNT and CDR2 is FRNRAP in the germline V gene. V was pared by 1 base and J by 7 bases, with 4 bases between. The CDR3 totals 12 residues. CDR3 bases: TGTGCTAGTGGTTTGGGCTACGGGGAGCTGTTTTTT. Residues: CASGLGYGELFF.

This clone was counted a single time. The rearrangement links TRBV6-1 to TRBJ2-5; a possible D gene is TRBD1 (5 bases). Germline V gene sequence: CDR1 MNHNS, CDR2 SASEGT. CDR3 length: 16 residues. V lost 1 base, J lost 5 bases, and 17 bases lay in between. CDR3 DNA sequence: TGTGCCAGCAGTGAAGGGGCAGGGCAGGTGGGGGAGACCCAGTACTTC. It codes for CASSEGAGQVGETQYF.

A few counts support this clone. This chain links TRBV7-3 with TRBJ2-2, with 8 positions matching TRBD1. The CDR3 runs 15 residues. Trimming removed 5 bases from V and 3 bases from J; junction bases left unmatched: 5. CDR1 is SGHTA, CDR2 FQGTGA, per germline. The CDR3 DNA is TGTGCCAGCAGCCGGGACAGGACGGACACCGGGGAGCTGTTTTTT. It encodes CASSRDRTDTGELFF. Supplemented by reference TRBV7-3 and TRBJ2-2, the full variable domain reads GAGVSQTPSNKVTEKGKYVELRCDPISGHTALYWYRQSLGQGPEFLIYFQGTGAADDSGLPNDRFFAVRPEGSVSTLKIQRTERGDSAVYLCASSRDRTDTGELFFGEGSRLTVL.

J is TRBJ1-4 and V is TRBV4-1; TRBD1 aligns across 11 bases. Germline V gene data show CDR1 as MGHRA and CDR2 as YSYEKL. The CDR3 is 15 residues long. The ends lost 2 bases at V and 8 bases at J; junction bases unmatched: 4. The CDR3 DNA follows: TGCGCCAGCAGCCAATGGGGACAGGGGGACGAAAAACTGTTTTTT. Its translation: CASSQWGQGDEKLFF.

The chain uses TRBV9 and TRBJ1-4, with D perhaps matching TRBD1 (5 bases). Germline values: CDR1 SGDLS, CDR2 YYNGEE. The CDR3 is made up of 14 amino acids. V lost 2 bases, J lost 7 bases, and 12 bases lay in between. CDR3 DNA sequence: TGTGCCAGCAGCGTGAGTCATAGGGGTGAAAAACTGTTTTTT. Translated, it gives CASSVSHRGEKLFF. Using reference TRBV9 and TRBJ1-4 for the parts outside the CDR3, the full variable domain is DSGVTQTPKHLITATGQRVTLRCSPRSGDLSVYWYQQSLDQGLQFLIQYYNGEERAKGNILERFSAQQFPDLHSELNLSSLELGDSALYFCASSVSHRGEKLFFGSGTQLSVL.